One and the same sample provided the 19 T cell receptor beta chains below, sequenced in a study of T cells in Graves' hyperthyroidism and ophthalmopathy. What was amplified from RNA transcripts were TCR beta CDR3 regions. HTBI primers were employed in a first-round RT-PCR of the TCR CDR3. From the multiplex PCR reads, TCRdb called clonotypes with MiXCR, one entry per CDR3 protein. The data hold 750,000 to 950,000 distinct CDR3 sequences, with around 39% observed a single time. Sequencing was performed on blood. All receptors come from a man younger than 35 with Graves' hyperthyroidism.

The chain uses TRBV7-2 and TRBJ1-1, with D unclear. The germline V gene has CDR1 SGHTA and CDR2 FQGNSA. The CDR3 totals 13 residues. The V end was cut by 1 base, the J end by 4 bases, with 7 bases between. Here the CDR3 DNA reads TGTGCCAGCAGCTTAGAATTGAGCACTGAAGCTTTCTTT. The encoded protein is CASSLELSTEAFF.

This clonotype was counted many times. DNA for the CDR3: TGTGCCAGTAGTCTATCAGCGGCAGCTAACTATGGCTACACCTTC. This codes for CASSLSAAANYGYTF. The chain is built from TRBV19 and TRBJ1-2; D is unresolved. Germline V gene data show CDR1 as LNHDA and CDR2 as SQIVND (reference sequence). The CDR3 is 15 amino acids. V gave up 5 bases and J gave up 0 bases, with 13 bases separating them.

J is TRBJ1-4 and V is TRBV7-9, with D uncertain. CDR3 length: 17 amino acids. Looked up from germline, CDR1 is SEHNR and CDR2 is FQNEAQ (reference sequence). Deletions cut 5 bases from V and 1 base from J, with 17 bases between. This chain's CDR3 is CASSQPAGRLTNEKLFF. In DNA form, the CDR3 reads TGTGCCAGCAGCCAACCGGCAGGCAGGTTAACTAATGAAAAACTGTTTTTT.

This chain uses TRBV6-6 with TRBJ2-2; TRBD2 matches 8 bases. With 2 bases clipped from V and 4 bases from J, the junction kept 6 bases outside the gene matches. This CDR3 spans 16 amino acids. CDR1 MNHNY and CDR2 SVGAGI come from the germline V gene (reference sequence). CDR3 in DNA: TGTGCCAGCAGTTACGTGGCGGGAGGACCCACCGGGGAGCTGTTTTTT. Protein product: CASSYVAGGPTGELFF.

Concerning this clonotype: This could be a read error, since a much larger clone is one nucleotide away. This rearrangement joins TRBV7-2 to TRBJ1-6, with D unclear. Germline V gene sequence: CDR1 SGHTA, CDR2 FQGNSA. Between the trimmed V and J ends, which lost 8 bases and 4 bases, there was a span of 9 bases. This CDR3 is 13 amino acids long. Here the CDR3 DNA reads TGTGCCAGCCCGAGAGTGTATAATTCACCCCTCCACTTT. The encoded protein is CASPRVYNSPLHF.

This sequence joins TRBV25-1 and TRBJ1-6, with D perhaps matching TRBD1 (6 bases). The germline V and J ends were trimmed by 3 bases and 6 bases, with 15 bases remaining between them. Germline V gene data show CDR1 as MGHDK and CDR2 as SYGVNS. The CDR3 totals 16 residues. The CDR3 is CASSDIQGTVNSPLHF. The CDR3 bases are TGTGCCAGCAGTGATATTCAGGGGACCGTTAATTCACCCCTCCACTTT.

The J gene is TRBJ2-2, the V gene TRBV15, with D uncertain. CDR3 length equals 14 residues. The germline V gene encodes CDR1 LNHNV and CDR2 YYDKDF (reference sequence). V gave up 3 bases and J gave up 4 bases, with 9 bases separating them. The CDR3 sequence: CATSSVRGTGELFF. As DNA, the CDR3 is TGTGCCACCAGCAGCGTAAGAGGCACCGGGGAGCTGTTTTTT. Based on the CDR3 plus reference TRBV15 and TRBJ2-2, the full variable domain is DAMVIQNPRYQVTQFGKPVTLSCSQTLNHNVMYWYQQKSSQAPKLLFHYYDKDFNNEADTPDNFQSRRPNTSFCFLDIRSPGLGDTAMYLCATSSVRGTGELFFGEGSRLTVL.

The rearrangement links TRBV2 to TRBJ1-2, with D perhaps matching TRBD1 (5 bases). Germline loops: CDR1 SNHLY, CDR2 FYNNEI. CDR3 size: 13 residues. Trimming took 3 bases from V and 8 from J, leaving 13 bases between them. The CDR3, as DNA: TGTGCCAGCAGTGATTGGGACGTTGTCGGCTACACCTTC. Amino acid sequence: CASSDWDVVGYTF.

This clonotype was detected ten times or more. The chain uses TRBV7-6 and TRBJ2-7; TRBD2 matches at 9 bases. CDR3 size: 14 residues. V was pared by 5 bases and J by 7 bases, with 9 bases of the junction left unmatched. Germline V gives CDR1 SGHVS, CDR2 FNYEAQ. The DNA for the CDR3 is TGTGCCAGCAGCCCGATCGGCGGGAGGGGAGAGCAGTACTTC. Translating it yields CASSPIGGRGEQYF.

The CDR3 DNA is TGTGCCAGCAGTCCCCTTAGGACAGGGGGTCAGCCCCAGCATTTT. It is translated as CASSPLRTGGQPQHF. The rearrangement links TRBV2 to TRBJ1-5; 10 nucleotides agree with TRBD1. The CDR3 spans 15 residues. Germline loops: CDR1 SNHLY, CDR2 FYNNEI. Trimming at V came to 5 bases and at J to 6 bases, leaving 7 bases not matched to a gene. The full variable domain, its missing parts supplied by reference TRBV2 and TRBJ1-5, is EPEVTQTPSHQVTQMGQEVILRCVPISNHLYFYWYRQILGQKVEFLVSFYNNEISEKSEIFDDQFSVERPDGSNFTLKIRSTKLEDSAMYFCASSPLRTGGQPQHFGDGTRLSIL.

This clonotype has only a few counts. The chain carries TRBV5-1 and TRBJ2-5; maybe TRBD1 (6 bases). V dropped 8 bases and J dropped 2 bases, with 10 bases sitting between them. The CDR3 runs 12 residues. In germline, CDR1 is SGHRS, CDR2 YFSETQ. CDR3: CARRTVQETQYF. CDR3 bases: TGCGCCAGGCGGACAGTTCAAGAGACCCAGTACTTC.

V usage is TRBV7-9 and J usage is TRBJ2-7; possible D gene TRBD1, 5 bases. CDR1 and CDR2 from the germline V gene are SEHNR and FQNEAQ (reference sequence). The CDR3 length is 13 residues. V lost 6 bases and J lost 5, with 14 bases in between. For the CDR3, the DNA is TGTGCCAGCAGGGACACCCTCTTGGACGAGCAGTACTTC. Its protein is CASRDTLLDEQYF.

CDR3 region: CASSTGTQETQYF. The DNA of the CDR3 is TGTGCCAGCAGTACCGGGACGCAAGAGACCCAGTACTTC. The chain joins TRBV12-3 or TRBV12-4 to TRBJ2-5, with D possibly being TRBD1 or TRBD2 (5 bases each). CDR3 length: 13 residues. The germline V and J ends were trimmed by 5 bases and 2 bases, with 9 bases remaining between them.

At least ten counts were recorded for this clonotype. V gene TRBV20-1 combines with J gene TRBJ1-2; D remains ambiguous. V lost 1 base and J 2 bases, leaving 5 bases between the germline ends. The germline V gene has CDR1 DFQATT and CDR2 SNEGSKA (reference sequence). This CDR3 spans 12 amino acids. CDR3 sequence (DNA): TGCAGTGCTAGAGTAAGGAACTATGGCTACACCTTC. It specifies CSARVRNYGYTF.

This clonotype was detected ten times or more. The chain combines TRBV29-1 with TRBJ1-1; D unclear. CDR1 is SQVTM, CDR2 ANQGSEA, per germline. The CDR3 has 12 residues. Trimming removed 7 bases from V and 2 bases from J, with 11 bases in between. The CDR3: CSAPTANTEAFF. The CDR3, as DNA: TGCAGCGCCCCGACCGCTAACACTGAAGCTTTCTTT.

At least ten counts were recorded for this clonotype. The V gene is TRBV19, the J gene TRBJ2-2; possibly TRBD1 for D (5 bases). CDR1 is LNHDA, CDR2 SQIVND, per germline (reference sequence). This CDR3 spans 13 amino acids. Trimming removed 7 bases from V and 5 bases from J, with 11 bases in between. CDR3 amino acids: CASTPSGTGELFF. The CDR3 DNA reads TGTGCCAGTACCCCGTCAGGGACCGGGGAGCTGTTTTTT. Combining the CDR3 with reference TRBV19 and TRBJ2-2 gives the whole variable domain DGGITQSPKYLFRKEGQNVTLSCEQNLNHDAMYWYRQDPGQGLRLIYYSQIVNDFQKGDIAEGYSVSREKKESFPLTVTSAQKNPTAFYLCASTPSGTGELFFGEGSRLTVL.

This clonotype was found a few times. J is TRBJ1-3 and V is TRBV4-1, with 7 bases identical to TRBD1. CDR3 size: 16 residues. Germline-derived CDR1 and CDR2 are MGHRA and YSYEKL. J was trimmed by 9 bases and V by 0 bases; bases with no gene match: 11. CDR3 bases: TGCGCCAGCAGCCAAGATAGTGGTAGGGGGCTGTCCACCATATATTTT. It yields the protein CASSQDSGRGLSTIYF.

This clonotype has at least ten counts. The V gene is TRBV7-2, the J gene TRBJ1-6, with D possibly being TRBD1 (5 bases). V shed 5 bases and J shed 10 bases, with 15 bases lying between them. From germline, CDR1 is SGHTA and CDR2 FQGNSA. This CDR3 region has 14 residues. The CDR3 protein is CASSLGAHGSPLHF. CDR3 bases: TGTGCCAGCAGCCTCGGGGCCCATGGGTCACCCCTCCACTTT.

This clonotype was seen only a few times. One junction end disagrees with the germline gene, perhaps due to a read error. This chain uses TRBV7-4 with TRBJ2-2; D is possibly TRBD1 (5 bases). This CDR3 is built from 15 residues. Germline V gene data show CDR1 as SGHVT and CDR2 as SQSDAQ. CDR3: CASSLGAEFTGELFF. CDR3 coding DNA: TGCGCCAGCAGCTTAGGGGCAGAGTTTACCGGGGAGCTGTTTTTT.